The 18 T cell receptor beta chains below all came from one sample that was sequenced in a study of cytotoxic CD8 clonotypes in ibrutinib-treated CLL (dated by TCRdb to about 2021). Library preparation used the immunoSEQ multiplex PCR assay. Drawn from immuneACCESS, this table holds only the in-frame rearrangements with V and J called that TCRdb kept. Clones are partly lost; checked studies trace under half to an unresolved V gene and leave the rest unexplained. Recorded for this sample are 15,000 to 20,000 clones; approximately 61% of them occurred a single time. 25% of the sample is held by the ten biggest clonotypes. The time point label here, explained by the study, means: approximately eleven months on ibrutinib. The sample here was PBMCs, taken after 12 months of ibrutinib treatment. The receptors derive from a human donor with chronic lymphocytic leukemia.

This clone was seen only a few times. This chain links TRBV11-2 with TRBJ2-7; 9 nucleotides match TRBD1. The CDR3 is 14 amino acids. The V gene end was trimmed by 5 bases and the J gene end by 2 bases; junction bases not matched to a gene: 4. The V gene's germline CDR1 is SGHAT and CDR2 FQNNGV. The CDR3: CASSPGQGTYEQYF. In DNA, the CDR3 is TGTGCCAGCAGCCCGGGACAGGGAACCTACGAGCAGTACTTC.

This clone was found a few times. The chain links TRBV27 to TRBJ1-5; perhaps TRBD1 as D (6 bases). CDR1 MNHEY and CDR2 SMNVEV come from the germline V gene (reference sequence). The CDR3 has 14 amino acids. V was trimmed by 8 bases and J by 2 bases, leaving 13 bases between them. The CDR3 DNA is TGTGCCAGCGCACTCGACAGGCGCAATCAGCCCCAGCATTTT. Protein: CASALDRRNQPQHF.

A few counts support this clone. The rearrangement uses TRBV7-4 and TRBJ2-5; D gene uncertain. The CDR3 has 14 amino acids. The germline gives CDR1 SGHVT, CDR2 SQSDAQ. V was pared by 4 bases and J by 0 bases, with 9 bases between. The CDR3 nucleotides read TGTGCCAGCAGCTCTCGACCCAACCAAGAGACCCAGTACTTC. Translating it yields CASSSRPNQETQYF.

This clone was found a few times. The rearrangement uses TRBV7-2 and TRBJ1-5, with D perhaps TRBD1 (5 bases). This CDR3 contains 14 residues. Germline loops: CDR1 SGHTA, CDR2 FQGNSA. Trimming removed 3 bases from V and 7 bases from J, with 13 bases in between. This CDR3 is CASSFAGIWQPQHF. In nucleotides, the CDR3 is TGTGCCAGCAGCTTCGCAGGGATTTGGCAGCCCCAGCATTTT.

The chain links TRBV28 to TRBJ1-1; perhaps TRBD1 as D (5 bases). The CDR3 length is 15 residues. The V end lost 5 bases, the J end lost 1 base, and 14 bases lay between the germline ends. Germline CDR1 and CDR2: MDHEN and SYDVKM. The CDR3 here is CASSTSTAENTEAFF. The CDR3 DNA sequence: TGTGCCAGCAGTACCTCGACAGCTGAGAACACTGAAGCTTTCTTT.

Here the CDR3 reads CASSDTGLETQYF. The CDR3 nucleotides read TGTGCCAGCAGTGACACAGGGTTGGAGACCCAGTACTTC. The rearrangement joins TRBV6-1 to TRBJ2-5; maybe TRBD1 (6 bases). Germline CDR1 reads MNHNS; CDR2 reads SASEGT. The CDR3 contains 13 residues. V gave up 3 bases and J gave up 5 bases, with 10 bases separating them.

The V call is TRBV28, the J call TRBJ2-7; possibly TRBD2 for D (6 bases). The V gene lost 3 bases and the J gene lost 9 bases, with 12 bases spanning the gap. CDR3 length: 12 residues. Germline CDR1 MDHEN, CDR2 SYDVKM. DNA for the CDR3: TGTGCCAGCAGTTTGAGCGGGTATACGCAGTACTTC. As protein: CASSLSGYTQYF.

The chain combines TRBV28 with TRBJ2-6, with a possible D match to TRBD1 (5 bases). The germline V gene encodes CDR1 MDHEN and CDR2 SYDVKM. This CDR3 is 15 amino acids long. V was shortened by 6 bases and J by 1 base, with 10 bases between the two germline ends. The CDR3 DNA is TGTGCCAGCAGCCGAGACAGTTCTGGGGCCAACGTCCTGACTTTC. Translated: CASSRDSSGANVLTF. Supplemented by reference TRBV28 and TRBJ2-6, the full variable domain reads DVKVTQSSRYLVKRTGEKVFLECVQDMDHENMFWYRQDPGLGLRLIYFSYDVKMKEKGDIPEGYSVSREKKERFSLILESASTNQTSMYLCASSRDSSGANVLTFGAGSRLTVL.

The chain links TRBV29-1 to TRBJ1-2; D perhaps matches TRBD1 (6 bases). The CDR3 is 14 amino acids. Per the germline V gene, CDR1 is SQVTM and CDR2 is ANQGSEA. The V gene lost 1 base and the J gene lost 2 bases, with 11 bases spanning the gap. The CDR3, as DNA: TGCAGCGTTGAAGGCGGGACAACGAACTATGGCTACACCTTC. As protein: CSVEGGTTNYGYTF.

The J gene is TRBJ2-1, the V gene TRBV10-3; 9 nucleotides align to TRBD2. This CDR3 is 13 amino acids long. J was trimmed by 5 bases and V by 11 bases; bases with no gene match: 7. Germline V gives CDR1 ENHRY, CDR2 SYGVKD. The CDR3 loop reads CAVSASGDNEQFF. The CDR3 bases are TGTGCCGTGTCGGCTAGCGGGGACAATGAGCAGTTCTTC.

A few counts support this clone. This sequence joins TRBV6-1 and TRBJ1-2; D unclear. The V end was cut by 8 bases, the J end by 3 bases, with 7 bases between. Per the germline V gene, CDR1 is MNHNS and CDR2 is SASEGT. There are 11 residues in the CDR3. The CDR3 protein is CASHSDYGYTF. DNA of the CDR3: TGTGCCAGCCATTCGGACTATGGCTACACCTTC.

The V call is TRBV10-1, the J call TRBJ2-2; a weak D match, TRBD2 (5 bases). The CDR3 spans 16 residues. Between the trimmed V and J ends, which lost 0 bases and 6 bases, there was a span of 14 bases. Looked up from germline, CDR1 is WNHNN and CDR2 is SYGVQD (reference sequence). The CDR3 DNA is TGCGCCAGCAGTGAGTCTAGAGACCCGCGGGCCGGGGAGCTGTTTTTT. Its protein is CASSESRDPRAGELFF.

For the CDR3, the DNA is TGTGCCTGGACCTCGAGAGCGGGAGTAAAAAATGAGCAGTTCTTC. This translates into CAWTSRAGVKNEQFF. This chain uses TRBV30 with TRBJ2-1; TRBD2 agrees at 8 bases. The V gene's germline CDR1 is GTSNPN and CDR2 SVGIG (reference sequence). CDR3 length: 15 residues. V was clipped by 4 bases and J by 7 bases; unmatched bases: 12.

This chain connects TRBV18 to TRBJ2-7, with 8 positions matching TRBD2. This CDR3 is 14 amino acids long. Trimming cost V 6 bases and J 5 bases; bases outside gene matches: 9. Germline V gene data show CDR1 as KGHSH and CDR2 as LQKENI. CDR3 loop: CASSKTQRENEQYF. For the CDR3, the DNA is TGTGCCAGCTCCAAGACCCAGCGGGAGAACGAGCAGTACTTC.

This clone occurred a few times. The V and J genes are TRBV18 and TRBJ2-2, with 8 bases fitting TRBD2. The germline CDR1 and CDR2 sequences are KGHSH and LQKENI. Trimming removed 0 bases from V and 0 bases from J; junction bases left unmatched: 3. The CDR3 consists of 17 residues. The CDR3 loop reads CASSPPGAGANTGELFF. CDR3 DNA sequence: TGTGCCAGCTCACCACCGGGAGCGGGGGCGAACACCGGGGAGCTGTTTTTT.

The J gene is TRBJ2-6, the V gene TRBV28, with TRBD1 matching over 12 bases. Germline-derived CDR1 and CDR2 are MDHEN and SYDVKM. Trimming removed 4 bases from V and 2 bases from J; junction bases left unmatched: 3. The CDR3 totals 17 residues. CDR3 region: CASSSGQGAPGANVLTF. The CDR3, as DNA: TGTGCCAGCAGTTCGGGACAGGGGGCGCCTGGGGCCAACGTCCTGACTTTC.

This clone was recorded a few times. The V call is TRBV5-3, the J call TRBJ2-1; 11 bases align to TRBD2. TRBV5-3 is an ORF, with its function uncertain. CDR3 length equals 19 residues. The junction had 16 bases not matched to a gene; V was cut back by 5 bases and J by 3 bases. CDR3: CARRSNGTSGIRDYNEQFF. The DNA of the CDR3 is TGTGCCAGAAGATCTAACGGGACTAGCGGCATTAGGGACTACAATGAGCAGTTCTTC.

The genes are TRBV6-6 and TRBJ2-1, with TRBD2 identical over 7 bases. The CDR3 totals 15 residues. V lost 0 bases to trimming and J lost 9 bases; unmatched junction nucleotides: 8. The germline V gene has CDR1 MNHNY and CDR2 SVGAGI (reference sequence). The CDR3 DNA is TGTGCCAGCAGTTACTCTGGGCGGGAGCAGGGTGAGCAGTTCTTC. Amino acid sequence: CASSYSGREQGEQFF.